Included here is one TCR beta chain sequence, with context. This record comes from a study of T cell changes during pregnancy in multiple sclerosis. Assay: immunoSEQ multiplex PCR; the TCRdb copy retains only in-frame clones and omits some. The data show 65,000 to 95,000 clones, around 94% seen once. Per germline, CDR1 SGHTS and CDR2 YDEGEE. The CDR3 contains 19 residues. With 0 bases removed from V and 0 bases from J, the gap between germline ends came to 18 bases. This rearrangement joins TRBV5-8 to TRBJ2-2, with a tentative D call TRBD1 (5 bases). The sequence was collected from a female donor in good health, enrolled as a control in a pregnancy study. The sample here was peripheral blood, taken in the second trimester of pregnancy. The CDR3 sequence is CASSLGAARVGTNTGELFF. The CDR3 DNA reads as TGTGCCAGCAGCTTGGGAGCCGCCAGGGTGGGAACGAACACCGGGGAGCTGTTTTTT.